The text below deals with one TCR beta chain. The antigen is undetermined. The data were taken from a study of cytomegalovirus exposure and HLA in healthy donors. Some clones are missing from TCRdb's copy, which holds only in-frame ones; the method was immunoSEQ multiplex PCR. The sample lists over 150,000 clones, 90% to 97% occurring once. General study results and limits: TCR clusters originating in the first cohort tended to co-occur in the 120 validation repertoires, according to a later analysis. Generally TCR sequences proved uncommon, though certain public TCRs appeared in numerous donors. Altogether, 164 TCR beta chains were recorded as cytomegalovirus-associated.

The sample was PBMCs. The receptor comes from a woman under 30 in good health and CMV-seronegative.

The CDR3 nucleotides read TGTGCCAGCAGTACACCGGGACAAAGACTGTTTTTT. Its translation: CASSTPGQRLFF. The chain is built from TRBV6-1 and TRBJ1-4; TRBD1 might be the D (6 bases). This CDR3 is 12 amino acids long. Germline lookup yields CDR1 MNHNS and CDR2 SASEGT. V gave up 5 bases and J gave up 13 bases, with 14 bases separating them.